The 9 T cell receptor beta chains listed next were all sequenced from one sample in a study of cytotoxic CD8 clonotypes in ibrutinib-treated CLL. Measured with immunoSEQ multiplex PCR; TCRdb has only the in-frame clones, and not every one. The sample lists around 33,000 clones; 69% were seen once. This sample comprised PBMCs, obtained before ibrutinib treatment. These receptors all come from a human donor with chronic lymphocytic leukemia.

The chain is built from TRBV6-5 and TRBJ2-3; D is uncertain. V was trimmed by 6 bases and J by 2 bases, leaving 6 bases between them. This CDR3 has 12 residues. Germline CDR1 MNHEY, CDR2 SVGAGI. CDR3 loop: CASSRTTDTQYF. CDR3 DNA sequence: TGTGCCAGCAGCCGAACCACAGATACGCAGTATTTT.

The CDR3 DNA reads TGCGCCAGCAGCTCGGCGGGACAGGGGGTAGACGAGCAGTACTTC. The encoded protein is CASSSAGQGVDEQYF. The chain carries TRBV5-1 and TRBJ2-7; 11 bases align to TRBD1. Germline V lookup: CDR1 SGHRS, CDR2 YFSETQ. V lost 3 bases, J lost 5 bases, and 7 bases stayed unmatched. There are 15 residues in the CDR3.

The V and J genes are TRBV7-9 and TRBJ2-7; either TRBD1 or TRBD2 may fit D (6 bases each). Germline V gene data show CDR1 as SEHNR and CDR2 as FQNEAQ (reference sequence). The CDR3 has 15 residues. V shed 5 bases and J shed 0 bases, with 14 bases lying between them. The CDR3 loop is CASSLVSGASYEQYF. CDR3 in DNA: TGTGCCAGCAGCCTAGTATCGGGGGCCTCCTACGAGCAGTACTTC. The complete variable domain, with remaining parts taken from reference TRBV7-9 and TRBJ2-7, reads DTGVSQNPRHKITKRGQNVTFRCDPISEHNRLYWYRQTLGQGPEFLTYFQNEAQLEKSRLLSDRFSAERPKGSFSTLEIQRTEQGDSAMYLCASSLVSGASYEQYFGPGTRLTVT.

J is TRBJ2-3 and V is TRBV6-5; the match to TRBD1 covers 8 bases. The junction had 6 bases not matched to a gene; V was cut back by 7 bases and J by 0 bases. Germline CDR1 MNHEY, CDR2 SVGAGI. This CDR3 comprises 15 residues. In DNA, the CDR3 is TGTGCCAGCACGCGGACAGGGAAAAGCACAGATACGCAGTATTTT. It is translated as CASTRTGKSTDTQYF.

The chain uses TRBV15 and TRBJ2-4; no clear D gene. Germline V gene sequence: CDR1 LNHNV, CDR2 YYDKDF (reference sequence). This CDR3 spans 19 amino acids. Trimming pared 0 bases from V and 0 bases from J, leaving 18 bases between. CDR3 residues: CATSRDLVSGIVAKNIQYF. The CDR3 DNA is TGTGCCACCAGCAGAGATCTGGTTTCTGGTATAGTAGCCAAAAACATTCAGTACTTC. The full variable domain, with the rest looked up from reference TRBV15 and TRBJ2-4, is DAMVIQNPRYQVTQFGKPVTLSCSQTLNHNVMYWYQQKSSQAPKLLFHYYDKDFNNEADTPDNFQSRRPNTSFCFLDIRSPGLGDTAMYLCATSRDLVSGIVAKNIQYFGAGTRLSVL.

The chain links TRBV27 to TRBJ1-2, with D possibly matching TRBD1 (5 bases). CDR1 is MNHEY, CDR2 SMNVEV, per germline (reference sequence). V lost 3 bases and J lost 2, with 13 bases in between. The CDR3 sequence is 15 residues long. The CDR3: CASSFLGQLNYGYTF. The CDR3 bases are TGTGCCAGCAGTTTCCTGGGGCAGCTAAACTATGGCTACACCTTC.

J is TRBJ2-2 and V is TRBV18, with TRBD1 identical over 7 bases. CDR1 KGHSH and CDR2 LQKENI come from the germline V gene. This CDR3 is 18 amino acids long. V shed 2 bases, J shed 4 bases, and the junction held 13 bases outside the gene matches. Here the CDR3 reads CASSPGFRRGRGTGELFF. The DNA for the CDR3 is TGTGCCAGCTCACCAGGGTTCAGAAGGGGGCGAGGCACCGGGGAGCTGTTTTTT.

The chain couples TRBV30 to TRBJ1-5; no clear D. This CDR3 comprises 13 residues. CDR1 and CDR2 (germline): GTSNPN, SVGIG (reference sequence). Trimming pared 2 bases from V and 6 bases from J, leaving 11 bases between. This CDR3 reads CAWSNGVGQPQHF. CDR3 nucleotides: TGTGCCTGGAGTAATGGGGTCGGTCAGCCCCAGCATTTT. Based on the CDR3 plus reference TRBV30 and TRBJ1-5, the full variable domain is SQTIHQWPATLVQPVGSPLSLECTVEGTSNPNLYWYRQAAGRGLQLLFYSVGIGQISSEVPQNLSASRPQDRQFILSSKKLLLSDSGFYLCAWSNGVGQPQHFGDGTRLSIL.

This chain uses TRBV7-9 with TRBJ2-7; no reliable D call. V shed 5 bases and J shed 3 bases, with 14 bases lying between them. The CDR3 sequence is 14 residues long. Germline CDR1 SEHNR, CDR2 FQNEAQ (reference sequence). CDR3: CASSPDVPIYEQYF. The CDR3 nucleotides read TGTGCCAGCAGCCCGGACGTTCCTATCTACGAGCAGTACTTC. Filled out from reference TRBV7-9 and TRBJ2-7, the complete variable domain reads DTGVSQNPRHKITKRGQNVTFRCDPISEHNRLYWYRQTLGQGPEFLTYFQNEAQLEKSRLLSDRFSAERPKGSFSTLEIQRTEQGDSAMYLCASSPDVPIYEQYFGPGTRLTVT.